This T cell receptor (beta chain) was captured by sequencing in a study of T cells expressing NK-cell markers. Overall study findings and caveats: Dominant NKG2C+ clonotypes were found to form about 1.0-7.5% of CD8+ T cells in roughly 6 donors. There remained a lack of clarity about HCMV specificity of expanded NKG2C+ T cell clones.

Scientists made TCR beta cDNA using 5'RACE template switching with UMIs. TCRdb reanalyzed the 5' RACE reads and collapses them to one entry per CDR3 protein, without DNA. Listed are 500,000 to 700,000 distinct CDR3 sequences; less than 4.5% falls within the top ten. As for this clonotype: Its specificity is not known.

The CDR3 spans 13 residues. What was sequenced was blood T cells: a sorted CD56 or NKG2C T cell subset, CD4+ or CD8+ T cells, or bulk PBMC T cells (not recorded which). The chain is built from TRBV12-3 or TRBV12-4 and TRBJ2-5; TCRdb outputs TRBD1, but without DNA this stays unchecked. This TCR was sampled from a man younger than 35 in good health. CDR3 loop: CASSFRGKETQYF.